The next 2 T cell receptor beta chains were all read from a single sample in a study of OX40 agonist ivuxolimab in advanced cancers. The data were produced by immunoSEQ multiplex PCR, yet TCRdb's version contains in-frame clones alone and is incomplete. Of approximately 47,000 clones listed, around nine tenths are singletons. The sequencing here drew on CD4+ or CD8+ T cells sorted from blood, taken in a trial of the OX40 agonist ivuxolimab. The source is an adult with an advanced solid tumor such as melanoma, head and neck, liver or kidney cancer.

V gene TRBV10-3 combines with J gene TRBJ2-3; D might be TRBD2 (6 bases). Trimming pared 4 bases from V and 1 base from J, leaving 12 bases between. This CDR3 comprises 15 residues. Germline CDR1 is ENHRY and CDR2 is SYGVKD. The CDR3 sequence: CAISAGGTGTDTQYF. CDR3 DNA sequence: TGTGCCATCAGTGCTGGCGGGACGGGCACAGATACGCAGTATTTT.

The chain links TRBV19 to TRBJ2-7; D gene ambiguous. V was pared by 5 bases and J by 3 bases, with 14 bases between. This CDR3 comprises 14 residues. Germline-derived CDR1 and CDR2 are LNHDA and SQIVND (reference sequence). The CDR3 sequence is CASSSRAPSYEQYF. The CDR3 region has the DNA TGTGCCAGTAGTTCCCGGGCCCCTAGCTACGAGCAGTACTTC.